Following are 4 T cell receptor beta chains from one sample sequenced in a study of T cell changes during pregnancy in multiple sclerosis. Measured with immunoSEQ multiplex PCR; TCRdb has only the in-frame clones, and not every one. The sample records around 99,000 clones, almost 95% being singletons. The sequenced sample was peripheral blood, obtained in the first trimester of pregnancy. Receptors originate from a female donor with multiple sclerosis, enrolled in a pregnancy study.

CDR3 in DNA: TGTGCCAGCAGCCCCTCGGCAGGTGGGAACACTGAAGCTTTCTTT. This sequence encodes CASSPSAGGNTEAFF. The V and J genes are TRBV6-6 and TRBJ1-1; D call uncertain. This CDR3 spans 15 amino acids. The germline V gene has CDR1 MNHNY and CDR2 SVGAGI (reference sequence). Between the trimmed V and J ends, which lost 6 bases and 1 base, there was a span of 15 bases.

The CDR3 spells CASSKVPHRSTQYF. In DNA, the CDR3 is TGTGCCAGCAGCAAAGTACCCCACAGAAGTACGCAGTATTTT. The chain links TRBV21-1 to TRBJ2-3; the table's D call, TRBD1, has no DNA check behind it. TRBV21-1 has pseudogene status. The CDR3 has 14 residues.

The chain links TRBV7-9 to TRBJ2-7, with 8 bases matching TRBD2. The CDR3 is 15 residues long. Germline loops: CDR1 SEHNR, CDR2 FQNEAQ (reference sequence). The V and J ends lost 4 bases and 4 bases, in that order; junction bases with no gene match: 9. The chain's CDR3 is CASSSPGTSSYEQYF. CDR3 DNA: TGTGCCAGCAGCTCGCCCGGGACTAGTAGTTACGAGCAGTACTTC.

The chain has TRBV28 and TRBJ2-3; 11 nucleotides align to TRBD2. Germline V gene data show CDR1 as MDHEN and CDR2 as SYDVKM. The CDR3 totals 16 residues. Trimming removed 5 bases from V and 6 bases from J; junction bases left unmatched: 10. CDR3 sequence (DNA): TGTGCCAGCAGTATTGGACTAGCGGGTCAGGAGGATACGCAGTATTTT. Protein: CASSIGLAGQEDTQYF.